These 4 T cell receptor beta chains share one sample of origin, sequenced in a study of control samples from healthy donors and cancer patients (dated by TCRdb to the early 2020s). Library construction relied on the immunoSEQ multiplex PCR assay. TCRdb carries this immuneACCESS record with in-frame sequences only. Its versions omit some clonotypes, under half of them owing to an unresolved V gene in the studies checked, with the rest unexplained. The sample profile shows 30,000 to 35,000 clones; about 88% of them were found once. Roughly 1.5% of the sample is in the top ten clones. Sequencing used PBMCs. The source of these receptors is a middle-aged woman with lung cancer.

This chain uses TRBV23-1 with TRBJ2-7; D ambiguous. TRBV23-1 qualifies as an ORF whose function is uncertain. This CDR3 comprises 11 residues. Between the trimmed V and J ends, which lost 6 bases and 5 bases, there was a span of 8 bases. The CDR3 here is CASRRVDEQYF. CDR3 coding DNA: TGCGCCAGCAGACGGGTGGACGAGCAGTACTTC.

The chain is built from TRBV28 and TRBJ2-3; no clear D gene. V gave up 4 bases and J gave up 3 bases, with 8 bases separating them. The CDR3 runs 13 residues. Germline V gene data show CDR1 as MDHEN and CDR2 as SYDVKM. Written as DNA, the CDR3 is TGTGCCAGCAGTTGGACCTCGACAGATACGCAGTATTTT. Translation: CASSWTSTDTQYF.

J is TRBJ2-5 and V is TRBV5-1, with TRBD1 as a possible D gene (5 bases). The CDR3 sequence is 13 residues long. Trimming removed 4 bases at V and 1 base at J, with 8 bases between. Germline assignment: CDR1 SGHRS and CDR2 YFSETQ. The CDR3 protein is CASSLDTQETQYF. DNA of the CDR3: TGCGCCAGCAGCCTGGACACCCAAGAGACCCAGTACTTC.

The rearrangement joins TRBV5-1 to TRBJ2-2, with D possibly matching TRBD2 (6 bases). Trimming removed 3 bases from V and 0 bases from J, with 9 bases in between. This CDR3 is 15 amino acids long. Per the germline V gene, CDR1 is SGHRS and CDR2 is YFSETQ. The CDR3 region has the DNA TGCGCCAGCAGCTCGGGACTCCCGAACACCGGGGAGCTGTTTTTT. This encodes CASSSGLPNTGELFF. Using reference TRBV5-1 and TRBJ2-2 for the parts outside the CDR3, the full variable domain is KAGVTQTPRYLIKTRGQQVTLSCSPISGHRSVSWYQQTPGQGLQFLFEYFSETQRNKGNFPGRFSGRQFSNSRSEMNVSTLELGDSALYLCASSSGLPNTGELFFGEGSRLTVL.